This TCR beta chain appears in the sequencing data of a study of T cells in Graves' hyperthyroidism and ophthalmopathy (dated by TCRdb to the late 2010s). For the study in its entirety: Peripheral blood was collected at initial diagnosis, before any treatment. To identify TCR V-J signatures that set the groups apart, the researchers used a discovery cohort of 100 patients, made up of roughly 45 with Graves' ophthalmopathy and about 59 with stable Graves' hyperthyroidism. An independent validation cohort of about 19 hyperthyroidism patients and over 15 patients who later progressed to ophthalmopathy tested prospective prediction of ophthalmopathy. The 95 to 100 discovery patients were divided at random into training and test sets in a 7:3 ratio. Thyroid tissue and blood T-cell repertoires from about six Graves' hyperthyroidism patients were also compared in the study. After sampling, hyperthyroidism patients received methimazole starting at 30 mg daily, and ophthalmopathy patients received high-dose intravenous methylprednisolone. According to the paper, TCR Vbeta CDR3 sequencing was carried out on around 140 peripheral blood samples, which came from approximately 43 ophthalmopathy, 80 or so hyperthyroidism and roughly 17 progressor patients.

This clonotype was counted at least ten times. This clone's antigen is unknown. Base quality data are lacking; no much larger clone is found one base away. General conclusions and limits of the study: Sample size was not statistically predetermined, and investigators were not blinded to group allocation. A model built on a 13 V-J signature distinguished ophthalmopathy from stable hyperthyroidism, reaching roughly 88% sensitivity and 81.08% specificity in cross-validation and 80%/75% in testing. Most expanded thyroid clonotypes (frequency above 0.001) were also detected in blood, suggesting blood repertoires may reflect thyroid immune responses. In validation, the model predicted progression to ophthalmopathy with approximately 70% sensitivity and less than 75% specificity, a median of 6.5 months before onset.

The TCR beta CDR3 regions were amplified from the RNA transcripts. The TCR CDR3 was subjected to a first round of RT-PCR using the HTBI primer set and the Qiagen OneStep RT-PCR kit. A second multiplex PCR round built the libraries, followed by size selection and purification. Libraries were sequenced paired-end with 100 bp reads on an Illumina HiSeq2000. Under the source paper's analysis protocol: SOAPnuke was used to process the raw data, removing reads that contained adapters or uncalled bases, had a mean Phred below 15, or lacked an exact match to the constant primer or identifier. COPE v1.2.5 was used to merge high-quality paired reads, and clonotypes were defined as unique nucleotide sequences. MiTCR v1.1 was used to align clonotypes to the IMGT TRBV, TRBD and TRBJ reference segments. The analysis included only V-J combinations with a frequency above 0.0001, which together covered approximately 99% of the repertoires. The TCS score was defined as the ratio of F50 (clonal expansion) to E x V (chaos), calculated using BLOSUM62-based TCRdist between CDR3 peptides within each V-J. Welch's t-statistics and random forest reduced some 510 V-J features to 10 to 15, which were used in a naive Bayes classifier (R e1071). The raw public data were reprocessed by TCRdb itself: fastp quality trimming at Q25, MiXCR clonotype calling, in-frame beta chains only. A single entry per CDR3 protein holds the most common genes and DNA from its merged rows. The V and J calls were determined by TCRdb, not by the authors. The sample contains roughly 110,000 distinct CDR3 sequences, roughly 15% of them found a single time. Roughly 40% of the sample belongs to the ten largest clones.

Stable Graves' hyperthyroidism was defined as no progression to ophthalmopathy during 18 months of follow-up. The hyperthyroidism patients were between 18 and 65 years old and newly diagnosed, with a disease duration of less than 2 months. The study excluded patients with uncontrolled infections, other autoimmune diseases, pregnancy or lactation. Diagnoses were established on the basis of clinical symptoms, serum thyroxine and TRAb, thyroid ultrasound, and orbital computed tomography. PBMCs were isolated from roughly 10 ml of fresh peripheral blood by Ficoll-Paque density gradient centrifugation. Total RNA was extracted with Trizol reagent, and quality was checked on an Agilent 2100 Bioanalyzer. Between the V and J ends, shortened by 0 bases and 0 bases respectively, the junction contains 9 bases. The CDR3 covers 16 residues, taking in both the cysteine and the phenylalanine. CDR3 DNA is the only sequence kept; it has 48 bases, read in frame from the first base. The CDR1 and CDR2 encoded by the germline V gene are SGHVS and FQNEAQ.

Here the chain combines TRBV7-8 and TRBJ1-3; no D segment can be confidently identified. The source is a woman aged 50 to 65 with Graves' hyperthyroidism. The sequenced sample was blood. The nucleotide sequence is given as TGTGCCAGCAGCTTAGCGCAGGCTCACTCTGGAAACACCATATATTTT. Protein translation: CASSLAQAHSGNTIYF.